Reported below is one T cell receptor (beta chain). What it binds is not known. This entry comes from a study of T cells after yellow fever vaccination. Study overall: Some fractions had low cell numbers, and these were prepared with SMART-Seq v4 Ultra Low Input.

Broader study findings: Abundant clonotypes (contaminants from the bulk population) could be present in FACS-sorted repertoires. It was the secondary response that reached its peak faster, day 5 versus 15, but it was weaker.

Each CDR3 protein gets one entry after TCRdb re-called the 5' RACE reads with MiXCR. The table lists just over 250,000 distinct CDR3 sequences, about 5.2% of them singletons. V lost 7 bases and J lost 12, with 15 bases in between. This CDR3 has 12 amino acids. V usage is TRBV12-3 or TRBV12-4 and J usage is TRBJ1-4; D call uncertain. This specimen was CD4+ T cells sorted from PBMCs, taken on the day of the yellow fever booster vaccination. This TCR came from a man aged 18 to 30 who received the YFV17D yellow fever vaccine. In nucleotides, the CDR3 is TGTGCCAGCACCTCTCTGGAGGGAGAACTGTTTTTT. As protein: CASTSLEGELFF.